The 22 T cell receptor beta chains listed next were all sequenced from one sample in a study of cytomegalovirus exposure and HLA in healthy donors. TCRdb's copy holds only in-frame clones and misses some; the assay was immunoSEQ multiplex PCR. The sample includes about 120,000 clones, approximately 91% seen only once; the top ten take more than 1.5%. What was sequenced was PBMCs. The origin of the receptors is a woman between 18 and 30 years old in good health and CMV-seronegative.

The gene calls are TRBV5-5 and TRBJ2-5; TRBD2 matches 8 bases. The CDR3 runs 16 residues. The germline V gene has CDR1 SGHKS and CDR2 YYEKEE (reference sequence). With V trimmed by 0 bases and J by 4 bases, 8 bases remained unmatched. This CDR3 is CASSLGGSGIGETQYF. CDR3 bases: TGTGCCAGCAGCTTGGGTGGTAGCGGGATAGGAGAGACCCAGTACTTC.

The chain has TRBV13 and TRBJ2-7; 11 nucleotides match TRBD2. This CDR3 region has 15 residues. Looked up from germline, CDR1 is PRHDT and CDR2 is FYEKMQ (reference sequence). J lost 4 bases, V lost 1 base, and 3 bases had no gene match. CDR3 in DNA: TGTGCCAGCAGCTTAGAACTAGCGGGAGTGTACGAGCAGTACTTC. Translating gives CASSLELAGVYEQYF.

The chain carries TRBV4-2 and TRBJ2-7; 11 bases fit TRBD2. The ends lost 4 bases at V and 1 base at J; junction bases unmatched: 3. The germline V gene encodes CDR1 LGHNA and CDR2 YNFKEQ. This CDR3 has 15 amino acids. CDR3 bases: TGTGCCAGCAGCCTCTGGACTAGCGGGTCCTACGAGCAGTACTTC. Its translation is CASSLWTSGSYEQYF.

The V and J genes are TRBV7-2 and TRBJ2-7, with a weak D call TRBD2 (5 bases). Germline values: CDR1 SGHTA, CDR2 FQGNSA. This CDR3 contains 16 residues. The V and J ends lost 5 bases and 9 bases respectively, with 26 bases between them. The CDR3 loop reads CASSVRGLKPDPRQYF. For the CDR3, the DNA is TGTGCCAGCAGCGTTAGAGGACTCAAGCCCGACCCAAGGCAGTACTTC.

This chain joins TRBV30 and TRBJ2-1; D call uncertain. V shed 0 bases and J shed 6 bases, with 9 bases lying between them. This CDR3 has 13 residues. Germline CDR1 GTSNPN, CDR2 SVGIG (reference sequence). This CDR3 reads CAWSVQLPNEQFF. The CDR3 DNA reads TGTGCCTGGAGTGTACAACTACCCAATGAGCAGTTCTTC.

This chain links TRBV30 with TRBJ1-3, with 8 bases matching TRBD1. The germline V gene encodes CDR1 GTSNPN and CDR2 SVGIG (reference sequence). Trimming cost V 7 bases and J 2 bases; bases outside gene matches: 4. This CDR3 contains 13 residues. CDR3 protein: CALSQGAGNTIYF. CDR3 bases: TGTGCCTTGTCACAGGGGGCTGGAAACACCATATATTTT.

The CDR3: CASIPGTTNEKLFF. The CDR3 DNA follows: TGTGCCAGCATTCCCGGGACAACTAATGAAAAACTGTTTTTT. This chain uses TRBV28 with TRBJ1-4; D gene uncertain. V shed 7 bases and J shed 0 bases, with 9 bases lying between them. From germline, CDR1 is MDHEN and CDR2 SYDVKM. This CDR3 spans 14 amino acids.

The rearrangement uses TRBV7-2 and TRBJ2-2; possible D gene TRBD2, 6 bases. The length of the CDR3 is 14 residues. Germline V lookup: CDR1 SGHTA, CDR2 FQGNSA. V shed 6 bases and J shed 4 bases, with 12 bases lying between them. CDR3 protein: CASSLEGRTGELFF. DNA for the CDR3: TGTGCCAGCAGTTTGGAGGGCCGCACCGGGGAGCTGTTTTTT.

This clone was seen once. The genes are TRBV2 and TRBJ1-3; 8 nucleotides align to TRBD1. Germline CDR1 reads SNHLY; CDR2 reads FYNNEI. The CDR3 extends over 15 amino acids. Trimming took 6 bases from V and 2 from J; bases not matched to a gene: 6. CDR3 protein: CASRSGQVPGNTIYF. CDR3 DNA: TGTGCCAGCAGGTCGGGACAGGTACCTGGAAACACCATATATTTT.

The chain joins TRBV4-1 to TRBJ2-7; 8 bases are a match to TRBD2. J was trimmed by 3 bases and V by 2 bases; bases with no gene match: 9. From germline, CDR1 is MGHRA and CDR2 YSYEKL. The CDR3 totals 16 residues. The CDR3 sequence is CASSQRLSGSFYEQYF. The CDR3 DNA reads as TGCGCCAGCAGCCAACGCTTGAGCGGGAGCTTCTACGAGCAGTACTTC.

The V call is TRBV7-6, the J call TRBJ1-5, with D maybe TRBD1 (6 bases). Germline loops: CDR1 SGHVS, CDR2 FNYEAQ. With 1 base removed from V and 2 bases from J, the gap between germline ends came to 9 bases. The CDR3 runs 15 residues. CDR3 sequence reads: CASSLEAGGNQPQHF. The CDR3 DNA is TGTGCCAGCAGCTTAGAGGCAGGGGGCAATCAGCCCCAGCATTTT. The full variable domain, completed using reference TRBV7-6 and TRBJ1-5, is GAGVSQSPRYKVTKRGQDVALRCDPISGHVSLYWYRQALGQGPEFLTYFNYEAQQDKSGLPNDRFSAERPEGSISTLTIQRTEQRDSAMYRCASSLEAGGNQPQHFGDGTRLSIL.

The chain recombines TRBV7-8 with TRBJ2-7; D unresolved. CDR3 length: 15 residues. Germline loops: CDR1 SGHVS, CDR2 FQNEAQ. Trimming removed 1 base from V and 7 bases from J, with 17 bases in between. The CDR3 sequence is CASSLGNLGSGEQYF. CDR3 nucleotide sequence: TGTGCCAGCAGCTTAGGGAATTTGGGTTCGGGTGAGCAGTACTTC.

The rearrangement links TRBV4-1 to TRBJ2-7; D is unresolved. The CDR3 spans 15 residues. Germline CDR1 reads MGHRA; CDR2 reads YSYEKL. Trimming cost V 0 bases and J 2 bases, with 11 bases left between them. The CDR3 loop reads CASSQDPSFAYEQYF. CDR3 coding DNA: TGCGCCAGCAGCCAAGATCCCAGTTTCGCCTACGAGCAGTACTTC.

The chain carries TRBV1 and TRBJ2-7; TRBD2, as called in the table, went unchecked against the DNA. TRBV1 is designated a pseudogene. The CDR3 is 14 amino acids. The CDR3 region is CTSSPGLAGYEQYF. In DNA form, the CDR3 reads TGCACCAGCAGCCCGGGACTAGCGGGATACGAGCAGTACTTC.

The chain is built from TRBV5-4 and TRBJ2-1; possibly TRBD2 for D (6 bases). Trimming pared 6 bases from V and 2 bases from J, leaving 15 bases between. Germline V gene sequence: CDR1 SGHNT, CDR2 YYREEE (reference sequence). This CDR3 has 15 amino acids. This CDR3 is CASNREKRTYNEQFF. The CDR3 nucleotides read TGTGCCAGCAATCGGGAGAAGAGGACCTACAATGAGCAGTTCTTC.

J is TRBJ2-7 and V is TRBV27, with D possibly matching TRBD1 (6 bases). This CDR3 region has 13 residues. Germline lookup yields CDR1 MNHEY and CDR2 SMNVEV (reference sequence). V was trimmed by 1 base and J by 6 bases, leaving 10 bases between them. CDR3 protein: CASSLYTGSEQYF. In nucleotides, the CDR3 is TGTGCCAGCAGTTTATATACAGGGTCCGAGCAGTACTTC.

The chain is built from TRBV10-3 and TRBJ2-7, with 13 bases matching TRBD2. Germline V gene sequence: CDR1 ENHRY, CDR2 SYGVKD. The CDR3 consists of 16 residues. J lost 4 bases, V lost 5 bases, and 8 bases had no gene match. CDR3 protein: CAISHAGTSGKYEQYF. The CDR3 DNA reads TGTGCCATCAGTCACGCCGGGACTAGCGGGAAATACGAGCAGTACTTC.

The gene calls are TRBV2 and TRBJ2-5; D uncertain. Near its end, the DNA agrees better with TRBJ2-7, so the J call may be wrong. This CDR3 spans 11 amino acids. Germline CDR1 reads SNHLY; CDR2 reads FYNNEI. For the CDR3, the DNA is TGTGCCAGCAGTACGCCCTACGAGCAGTACTTC. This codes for CASSTPYEQYF.

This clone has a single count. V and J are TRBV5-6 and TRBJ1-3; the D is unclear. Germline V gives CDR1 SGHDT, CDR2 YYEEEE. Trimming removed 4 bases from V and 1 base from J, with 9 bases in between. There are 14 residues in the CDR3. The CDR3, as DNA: TGTGCCAGCAGCCCAACAGTTTCTGGAAACACCATATATTTT. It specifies CASSPTVSGNTIYF.

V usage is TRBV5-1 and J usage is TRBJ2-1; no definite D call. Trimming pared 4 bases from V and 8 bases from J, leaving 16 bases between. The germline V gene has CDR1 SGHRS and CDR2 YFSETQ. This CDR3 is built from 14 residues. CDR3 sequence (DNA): TGCGCCAGCAGCCCCCGGCCCGACAAGGATGAGCAGTTCTTC. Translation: CASSPRPDKDEQFF.

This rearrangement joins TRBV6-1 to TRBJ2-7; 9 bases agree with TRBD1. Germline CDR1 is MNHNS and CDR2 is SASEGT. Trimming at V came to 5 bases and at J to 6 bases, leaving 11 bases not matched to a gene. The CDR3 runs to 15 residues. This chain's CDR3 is CASSPRGQGEGEQYF. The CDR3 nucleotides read TGTGCCAGCAGTCCCCGGGGACAGGGTGAGGGCGAGCAGTACTTC.

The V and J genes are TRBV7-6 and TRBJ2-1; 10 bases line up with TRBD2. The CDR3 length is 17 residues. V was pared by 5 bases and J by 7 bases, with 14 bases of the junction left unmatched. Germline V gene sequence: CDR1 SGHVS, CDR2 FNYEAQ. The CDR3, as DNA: TGTGCCAGCAGCCGATGGACCCTAGCGGGAGTGAAAAATGAGCAGTTCTTC. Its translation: CASSRWTLAGVKNEQFF.